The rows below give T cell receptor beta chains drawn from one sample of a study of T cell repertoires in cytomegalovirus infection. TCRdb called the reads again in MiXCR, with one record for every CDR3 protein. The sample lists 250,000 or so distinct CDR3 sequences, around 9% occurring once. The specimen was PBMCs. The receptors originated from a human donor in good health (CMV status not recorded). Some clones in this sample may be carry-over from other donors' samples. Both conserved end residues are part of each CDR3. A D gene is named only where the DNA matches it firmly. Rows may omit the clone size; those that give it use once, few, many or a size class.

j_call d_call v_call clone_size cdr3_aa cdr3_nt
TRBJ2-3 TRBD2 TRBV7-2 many CASSLDGGVTDTQYF TGTGCCAGCAGCTTAGACGGGGGGGTAACAGATACGCAGTATTTT
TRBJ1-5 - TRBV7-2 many CASSFTWDQPQHF TGTGCCAGCAGCTTCACATGGGATCAGCCCCAGCATTTT
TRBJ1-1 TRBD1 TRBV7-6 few CASSLRQGEAFF TGTGCCAGCAGCCTTAGACAGGGAGAAGCTTTCTTT
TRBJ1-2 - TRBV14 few CASSQLTAVYGYTF TGTGCCAGCAGCCAATTAACAGCCGTGTATGGCTACACCTTC
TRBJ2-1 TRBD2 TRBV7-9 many CASTLDFGRDNEQFF TGTGCCAGCACCTTGGATTTTGGGAGGGACAATGAGCAGTTCTTC
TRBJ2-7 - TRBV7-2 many CASSSTPPTGSNEQYF TGTGCCAGCAGCTCTACCCCACCGACAGGTTCCAACGAGCAGTACTTC
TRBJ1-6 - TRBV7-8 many CASSLAGGHRSLHF TGTGCCAGCAGCTTAGCAGGGGGACATCGGTCCCTCCACTTT
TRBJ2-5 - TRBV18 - CASSKDYGETQYF TGTGCCAGCTCAAAAGACTACGGGGAGACCCAGTACTTC
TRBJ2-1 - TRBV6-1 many CATRLGANEQFF TGTGCCACCCGATTGGGGGCGAATGAGCAGTTCTTC
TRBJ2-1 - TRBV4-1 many CASSHPAGTSKDEQFF TGCGCCAGCAGCCACCCAGCCGGGACTTCAAAGGATGAGCAGTTCTTC
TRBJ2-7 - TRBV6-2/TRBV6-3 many CASSYYEVAYEQYF TGTGCCAGCAGTTACTATGAGGTGGCCTACGAGCAGTACTTC
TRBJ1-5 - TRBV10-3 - CAISGRAEEPQHF TGTGCCATCAGTGGCCGGGCCGAGGAGCCCCAGCATTTT
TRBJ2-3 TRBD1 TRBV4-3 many CASSQGDRGRTDTQYF TGCGCCAGCAGCCAAGGGGACAGGGGGCGGACAGATACGCAGTATTTT
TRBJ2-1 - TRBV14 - CASSQGYVAGEQFF TGTGCCAGCAGCCAAGGATATGTGGCTGGTGAGCAGTTCTTC
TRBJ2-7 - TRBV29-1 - CSVSGRVGSYEQYF TGCAGCGTTTCGGGAAGGGTGGGATCCTACGAGCAGTACTTC
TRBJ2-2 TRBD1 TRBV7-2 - CASSSEGQGYPGELFF TGTGCCAGCAGCTCGGAAGGACAGGGGTATCCCGGGGAGCTGTTTTTT
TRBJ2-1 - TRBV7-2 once CASSYSQPPLDTYNEQFF TGTGCCAGCAGCTACTCTCAACCCCCTCTCGACACCTACAATGAGCAGTTCTTC
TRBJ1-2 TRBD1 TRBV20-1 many CSAIDRESSDYGYTF TGCAGTGCTATAGACAGGGAATCTTCGGACTATGGCTACACCTTC
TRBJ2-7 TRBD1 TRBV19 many CASRTGPSEQYF TGTGCCAGTCGGACAGGACCTAGCGAGCAGTACTTC
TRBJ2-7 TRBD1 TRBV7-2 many CASSLVTGYEQYF TGTGCCAGCAGCTTGGTGACAGGGTACGAGCAGTACTTC
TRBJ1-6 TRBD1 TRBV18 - CASSPGQLNSPLHF TGTGCCAGCTCGCCGGGACAGCTTAATTCACCCCTCCACTTT
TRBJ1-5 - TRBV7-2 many CASSLRESRATFQPQHF TGTGCCAGCAGCTTACGGGAGTCAAGGGCGACGTTTCAGCCCCAGCATTTT
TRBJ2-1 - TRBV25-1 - CASSGHFGGNEQFF TGTGCCAGCAGTGGGCACTTCGGGGGCAATGAGCAGTTCTTC
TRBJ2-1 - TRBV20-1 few CSARVSDSNFYNEQFF TGCAGTGCTAGAGTTTCCGACAGCAACTTCTACAATGAGCAGTTCTTC
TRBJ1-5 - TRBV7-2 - CASSSDSLRNQPQHF TGTGCCAGCAGCTCAGACTCTTTGAGGAATCAGCCCCAGCATTTT
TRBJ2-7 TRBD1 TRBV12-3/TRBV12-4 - CASSWGTGEIGEQYF TGTGCCAGCAGTTGGGGAACAGGGGAAATCGGCGAGCAGTACTTC
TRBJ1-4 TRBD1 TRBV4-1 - CASSLGPGTGVEKLFF TGCGCCAGCAGCCTAGGACCCGGGACAGGGGTCGAAAAACTGTTTTTT
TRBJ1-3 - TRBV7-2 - CASSLPSGDLGNTIYF TGTGCCAGCAGCTTACCCTCGGGGGACCTAGGAAACACCATATATTTT
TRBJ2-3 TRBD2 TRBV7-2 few CASSSSIRDYRTDTQYF TGTGCCAGCAGCTCGTCGATCCGGGACTACCGCACAGATACGCAGTATTTT
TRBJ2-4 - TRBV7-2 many CASSLVQKAKNIQYF TGTGCCAGCAGCTTAGTACAAAAAGCCAAAAACATTCAGTACTTC
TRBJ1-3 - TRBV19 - CASTRSSGNTIYF TGTGCCAGTACGAGGAGCTCTGGAAACACCATATATTTT
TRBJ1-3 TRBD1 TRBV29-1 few CSVAPYGTGEGNTIYF TGCAGCGTGGCCCCTTACGGGACAGGGGAGGGAAACACCATATATTTT
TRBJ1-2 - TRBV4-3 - CASSHNGQTRYGYTF TGCGCCAGCAGCCATAACGGACAGACGCGATATGGCTACACCTTC
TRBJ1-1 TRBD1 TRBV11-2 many CASSQNRGPTEAFF TGTGCCAGCAGTCAGAACAGGGGACCCACTGAAGCTTTCTTT
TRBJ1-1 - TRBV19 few CASKEGTKGEAFF TGTGCCAGTAAAGAAGGGACAAAAGGGGAAGCTTTCTTT
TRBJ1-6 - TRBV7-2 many CASSLAGTLNSPLHF TGTGCCAGCAGCCTCGCCGGGACGCTGAATTCACCCCTCCACTTT
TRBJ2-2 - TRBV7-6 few CASSLGALGGELFF TGTGCCAGCAGCTTAGGAGCACTCGGCGGGGAGCTGTTTTTT
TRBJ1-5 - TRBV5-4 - CASRRWNSNQPQHF TGTGCCAGCCGGAGGTGGAATAGCAATCAGCCCCAGCATTTT
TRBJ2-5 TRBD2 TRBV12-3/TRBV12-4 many CASSPGTSGGMQETQYF TGTGCCAGCAGTCCTGGGACTAGCGGGGGAATGCAAGAGACCCAGTACTTC
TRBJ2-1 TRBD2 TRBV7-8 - CASSSKGPSGQFF TGTGCCAGCAGCTCCAAGGGGCCTAGCGGGCAGTTCTTC
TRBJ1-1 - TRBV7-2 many CASSLDGGMNTEAFF TGTGCCAGCAGCTTAGACGGGGGCATGAACACTGAAGCTTTCTTT
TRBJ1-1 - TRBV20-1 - CSAPRGRLTEAFF TGCAGTGCCCCAAGGGGCAGGCTCACTGAAGCTTTCTTT
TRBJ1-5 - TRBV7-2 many CASSLVDGQPQHF TGTGCCAGCAGCTTAGTCGATGGGCAGCCCCAGCATTTT
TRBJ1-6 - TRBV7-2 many CASSFRQANSPLHF TGTGCCAGCAGCTTTAGACAGGCTAATTCACCCCTCCACTTT
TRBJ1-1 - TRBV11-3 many CASRPRENTEAFF TGTGCCAGCAGGCCACGGGAGAACACTGAAGCTTTCTTT
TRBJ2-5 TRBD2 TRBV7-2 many CASSLDPGGETQYF TGTGCCAGCAGCCTAGATCCGGGAGGGGAGACCCAGTACTTC
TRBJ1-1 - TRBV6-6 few CASRTTQNTEAFF TGTGCCAGCAGGACGACGCAGAACACTGAAGCTTTCTTT
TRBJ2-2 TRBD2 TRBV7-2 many CASSLALAGGETGELFF TGTGCCAGCAGCTTAGCACTAGCGGGAGGGGAGACCGGGGAGCTGTTTTTT
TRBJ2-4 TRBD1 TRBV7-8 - CASSFQPPTGKENIQYF TGTGCCAGCAGCTTTCAGCCTCCGACAGGGAAGGAAAACATTCAGTACTTC
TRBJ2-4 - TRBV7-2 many CASSGVSKNIQYF TGTGCCAGCAGCGGGGTATCCAAAAACATTCAGTACTTC
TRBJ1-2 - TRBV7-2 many CASSLVREIYGYTF TGTGCCAGCAGCTTAGTGCGGGAAATCTATGGCTACACCTTC
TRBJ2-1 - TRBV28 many CASSFPPDSPSSYNEQFF TGTGCCAGCAGTTTCCCCCCGGACAGCCCTAGCTCCTACAATGAGCAGTTCTTC
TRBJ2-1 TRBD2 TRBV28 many CASSLKGLAYNEQFF TGTGCCAGCAGTTTAAAGGGACTAGCGTACAATGAGCAGTTCTTC